The table lists the clone carrying this T cell receptor beta chain with a few counts. As yet, its antigen is unknown. The data are from a study of CD8+ T cells in alopecia areata. Whole-study findings and limits: Persistence of many expanded lesional clones was seen in scalp and blood during tofacitinib.

Sequencing relied on a cDNA template that was reverse transcribed from extracted RNA. TCRdb's table, derived via immunoSEQ multiplex PCR, lists solely in-frame clones and lacks some. The sample gives 210,000 or so clones, over 60% of which show up once; around 1.2% is in the top ten. As for treatment: oral pan-JAK inhibitor, 5-10 mg twice daily. The CDR3 totals 13 residues. Germline values: CDR1 SQVTM, CDR2 ANQGSEA. With 4 bases clipped from V and 4 bases from J, the junction kept 5 bases outside the gene matches. J is TRBJ1-1 and V is TRBV29-1; the match to TRBD1 covers 8 bases. The TCR was taken from a human donor with alopecia areata. Sequenced material: CD4+ T cells sorted from blood, taken at week 44, from a patient treated with tofacitinib. The CDR3 bases are TGCAGCGTTGTCCAGGGGGCGAGCACTGAAGCTTTCTTT. Protein: CSVVQGASTEAFF.